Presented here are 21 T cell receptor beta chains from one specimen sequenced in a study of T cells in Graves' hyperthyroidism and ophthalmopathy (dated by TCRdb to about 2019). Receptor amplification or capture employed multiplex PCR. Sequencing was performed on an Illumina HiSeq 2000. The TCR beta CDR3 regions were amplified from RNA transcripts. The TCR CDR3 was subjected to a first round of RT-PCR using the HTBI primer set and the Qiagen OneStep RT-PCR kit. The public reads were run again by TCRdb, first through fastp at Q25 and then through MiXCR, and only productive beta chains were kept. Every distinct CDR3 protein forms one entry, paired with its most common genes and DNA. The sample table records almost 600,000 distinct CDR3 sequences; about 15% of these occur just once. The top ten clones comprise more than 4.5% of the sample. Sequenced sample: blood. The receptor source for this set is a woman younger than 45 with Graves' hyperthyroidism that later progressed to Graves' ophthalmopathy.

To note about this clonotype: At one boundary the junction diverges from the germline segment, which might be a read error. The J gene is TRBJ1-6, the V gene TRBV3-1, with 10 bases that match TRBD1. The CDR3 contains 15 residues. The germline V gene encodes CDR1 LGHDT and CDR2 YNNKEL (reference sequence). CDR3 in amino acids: CAGSQAGTGDYPLHF. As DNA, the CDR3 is TGTGCCGGCAGCCAAGCGGGGACAGGGGATTATCCCCTCCACTTT.

The CDR3 coding sequence is TGCGCCAGCAGCTGGACGACTAGCGGCGCGGACATTCAGTACTTC. Protein: CASSWTTSGADIQYF. The chain joins TRBV5-1 to TRBJ2-4; 9 nucleotides line up with TRBD2. Germline CDR1 and CDR2: SGHRS and YFSETQ. CDR3 length: 15 amino acids. Germline trimming cut 3 bases from V and 8 bases from J; bases unmatched to any gene: 9. Full variable domain (rest looked up from reference TRBV5-1 and TRBJ2-4): KAGVTQTPRYLIKTRGQQVTLSCSPISGHRSVSWYQQTPGQGLQFLFEYFSETQRNKGNFPGRFSGRQFSNSRSEMNVSTLELGDSALYLCASSWTTSGADIQYFGAGTRLSVL.

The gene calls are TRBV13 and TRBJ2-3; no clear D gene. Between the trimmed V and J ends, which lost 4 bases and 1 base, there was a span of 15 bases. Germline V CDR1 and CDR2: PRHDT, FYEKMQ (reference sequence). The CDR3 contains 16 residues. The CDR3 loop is CASSSRSFPGTDTQYF. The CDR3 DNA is TGTGCCAGCAGCTCCCGGAGTTTTCCGGGCACAGATACGCAGTATTTT.

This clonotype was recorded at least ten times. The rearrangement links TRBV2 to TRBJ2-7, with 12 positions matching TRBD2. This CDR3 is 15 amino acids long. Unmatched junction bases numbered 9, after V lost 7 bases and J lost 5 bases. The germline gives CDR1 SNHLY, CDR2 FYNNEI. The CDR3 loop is CASTVLAGGVDEQYF. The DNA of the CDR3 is TGTGCCAGCACGGTACTAGCGGGAGGTGTGGACGAGCAGTACTTC.

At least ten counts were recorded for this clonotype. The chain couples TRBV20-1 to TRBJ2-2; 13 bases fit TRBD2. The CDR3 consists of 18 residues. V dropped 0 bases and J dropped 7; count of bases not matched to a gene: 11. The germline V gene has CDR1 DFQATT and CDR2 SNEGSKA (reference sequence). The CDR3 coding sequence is TGCAGTGCTAGAGATCTCCGGATGACTAGCGGGAGGATCGGGGAGCTGTTTTTT. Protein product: CSARDLRMTSGRIGELFF.

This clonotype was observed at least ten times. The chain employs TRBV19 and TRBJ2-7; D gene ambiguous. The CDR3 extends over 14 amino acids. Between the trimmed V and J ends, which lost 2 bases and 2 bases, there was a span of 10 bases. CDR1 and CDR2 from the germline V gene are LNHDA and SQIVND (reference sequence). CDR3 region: CASSINRDPYEQYF. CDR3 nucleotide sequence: TGTGCCAGTAGTATAAACCGAGACCCCTACGAGCAGTACTTC. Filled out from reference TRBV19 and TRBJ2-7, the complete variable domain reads DGGITQSPKYLFRKEGQNVTLSCEQNLNHDAMYWYRQDPGQGLRLIYYSQIVNDFQKGDIAEGYSVSREKKESFPLTVTSAQKNPTAFYLCASSINRDPYEQYFGPGTRLTVT.

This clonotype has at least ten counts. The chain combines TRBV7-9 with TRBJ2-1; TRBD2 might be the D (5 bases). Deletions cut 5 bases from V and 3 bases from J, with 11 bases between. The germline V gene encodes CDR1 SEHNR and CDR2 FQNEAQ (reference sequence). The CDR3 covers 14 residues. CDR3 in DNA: TGTGCCAGCAGCAAAGCGGACCTCTACAATGAGCAGTTCTTC. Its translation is CASSKADLYNEQFF.

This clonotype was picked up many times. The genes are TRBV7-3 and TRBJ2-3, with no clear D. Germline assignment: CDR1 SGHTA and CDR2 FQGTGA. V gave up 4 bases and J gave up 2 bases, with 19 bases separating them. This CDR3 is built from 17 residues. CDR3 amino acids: CASSSPRTERYTDTQYF. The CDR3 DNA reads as TGTGCCAGCAGCTCCCCCCGCACAGAGAGGTACACAGATACGCAGTATTTT.

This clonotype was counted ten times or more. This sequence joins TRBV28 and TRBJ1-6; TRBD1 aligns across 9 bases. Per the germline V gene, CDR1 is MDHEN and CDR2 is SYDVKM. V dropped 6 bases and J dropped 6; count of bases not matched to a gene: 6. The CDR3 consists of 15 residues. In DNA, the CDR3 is TGTGCCAGCAGGGCACCGGGACAGGGTAATTCACCCCTCCACTTT. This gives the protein CASRAPGQGNSPLHF.

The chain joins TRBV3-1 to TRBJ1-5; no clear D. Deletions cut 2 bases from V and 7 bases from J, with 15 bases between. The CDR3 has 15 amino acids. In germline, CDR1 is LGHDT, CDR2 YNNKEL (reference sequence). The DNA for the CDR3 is TGTGCCAGCAGCCAATTAACGGGTTCGGGGCAGCCCCAGCATTTT. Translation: CASSQLTGSGQPQHF.

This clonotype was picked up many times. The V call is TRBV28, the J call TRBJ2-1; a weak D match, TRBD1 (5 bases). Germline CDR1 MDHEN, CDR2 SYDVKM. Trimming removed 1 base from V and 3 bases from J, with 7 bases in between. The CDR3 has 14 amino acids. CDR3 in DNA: TGTGCCAGCAGTTTATCTGACAGCTACAATGAGCAGTTCTTC. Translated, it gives CASSLSDSYNEQFF.

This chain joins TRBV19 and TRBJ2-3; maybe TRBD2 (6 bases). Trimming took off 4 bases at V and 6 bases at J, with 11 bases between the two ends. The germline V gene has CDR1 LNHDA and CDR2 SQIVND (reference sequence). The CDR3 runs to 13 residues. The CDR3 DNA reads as TGTGCCAGTAGTAGGCCGGGGGTGGATACGCAGTATTTT. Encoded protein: CASSRPGVDTQYF.

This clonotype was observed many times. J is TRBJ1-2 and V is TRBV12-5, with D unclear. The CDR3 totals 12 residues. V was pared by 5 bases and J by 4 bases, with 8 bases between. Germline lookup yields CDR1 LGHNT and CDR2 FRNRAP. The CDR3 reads CASGPQVYGYTF. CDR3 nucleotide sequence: TGTGCTAGTGGTCCTCAGGTCTATGGCTACACCTTC.

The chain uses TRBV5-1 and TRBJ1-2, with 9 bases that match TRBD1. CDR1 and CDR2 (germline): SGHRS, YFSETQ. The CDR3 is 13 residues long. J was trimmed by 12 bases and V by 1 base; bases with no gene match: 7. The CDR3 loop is CASSLTGDREHTF. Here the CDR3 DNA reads TGCGCCAGCAGCTTGACGGGGGACAGGGAGCACACCTTC. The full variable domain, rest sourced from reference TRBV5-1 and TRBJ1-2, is KAGVTQTPRYLIKTRGQQVTLSCSPISGHRSVSWYQQTPGQGLQFLFEYFSETQRNKGNFPGRFSGRQFSNSRSEMNVSTLELGDSALYLCASSLTGDREHTFGSGTRLTVV.

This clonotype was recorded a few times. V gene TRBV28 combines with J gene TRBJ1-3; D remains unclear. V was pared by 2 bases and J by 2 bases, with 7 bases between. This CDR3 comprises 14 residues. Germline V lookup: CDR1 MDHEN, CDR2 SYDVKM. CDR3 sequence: CASSLTLPGNTIYF. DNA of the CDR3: TGTGCCAGCAGTTTAACTTTGCCTGGAAACACCATATATTTT. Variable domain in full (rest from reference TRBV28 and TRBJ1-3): DVKVTQSSRYLVKRTGEKVFLECVQDMDHENMFWYRQDPGLGLRLIYFSYDVKMKEKGDIPEGYSVSREKKERFSLILESASTNQTSMYLCASSLTLPGNTIYFGEGSWLTVV.

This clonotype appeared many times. The CDR3 coding sequence is TGTGCCAGCAGCCCTCGGGGGGCTTCAGGTCAGCCCCAGCATTTT. Its protein product is CASSPRGASGQPQHF. This chain joins TRBV27 and TRBJ1-5; D might be TRBD1 (6 bases). CDR3 size: 15 residues. Germline CDR1 is MNHEY and CDR2 is SMNVEV (reference sequence). With 6 bases removed from V and 6 bases from J, the gap between germline ends came to 18 bases.

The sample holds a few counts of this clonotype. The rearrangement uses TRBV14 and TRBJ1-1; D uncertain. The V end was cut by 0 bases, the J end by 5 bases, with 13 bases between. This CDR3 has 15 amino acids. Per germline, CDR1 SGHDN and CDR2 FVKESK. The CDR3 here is CASSQDLVRWTEAFF. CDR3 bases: TGTGCCAGCAGCCAAGATCTTGTAAGGTGGACTGAAGCTTTCTTT.

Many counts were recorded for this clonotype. CDR3 amino acids: CASSAEISPLYEQYF. CDR3 bases: TGTGCCAGCAGTGCGGAGATCAGCCCCCTCTACGAGCAGTACTTC. The chain has TRBV27 and TRBJ2-7; D uncertain. The CDR3 has 15 amino acids. Germline V gene sequence: CDR1 MNHEY, CDR2 SMNVEV (reference sequence). Trimming cost V 5 bases and J 3 bases, with 17 bases left between them.

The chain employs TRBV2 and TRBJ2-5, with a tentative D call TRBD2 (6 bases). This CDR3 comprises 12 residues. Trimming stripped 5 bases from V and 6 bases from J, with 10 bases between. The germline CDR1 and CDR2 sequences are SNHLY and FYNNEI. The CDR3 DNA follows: TGTGCCAGCAGTTTAGGAGGGCAGACCCAGTACTTC. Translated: CASSLGGQTQYF.

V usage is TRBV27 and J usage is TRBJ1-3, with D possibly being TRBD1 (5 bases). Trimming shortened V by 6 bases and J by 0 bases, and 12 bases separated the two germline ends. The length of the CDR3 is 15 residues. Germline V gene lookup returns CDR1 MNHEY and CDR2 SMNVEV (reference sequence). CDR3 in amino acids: CASSQSGSSGNTIYF. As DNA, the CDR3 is TGTGCCAGCAGCCAATCAGGGTCCTCTGGAAACACCATATATTTT.

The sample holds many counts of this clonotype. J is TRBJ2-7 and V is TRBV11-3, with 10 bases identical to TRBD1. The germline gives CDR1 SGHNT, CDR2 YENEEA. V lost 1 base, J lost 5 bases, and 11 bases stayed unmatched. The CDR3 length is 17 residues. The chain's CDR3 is CASSLGIVRDRGDEQYF. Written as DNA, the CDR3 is TGTGCCAGCAGCTTAGGTATTGTACGGGACAGGGGCGACGAGCAGTACTTC.